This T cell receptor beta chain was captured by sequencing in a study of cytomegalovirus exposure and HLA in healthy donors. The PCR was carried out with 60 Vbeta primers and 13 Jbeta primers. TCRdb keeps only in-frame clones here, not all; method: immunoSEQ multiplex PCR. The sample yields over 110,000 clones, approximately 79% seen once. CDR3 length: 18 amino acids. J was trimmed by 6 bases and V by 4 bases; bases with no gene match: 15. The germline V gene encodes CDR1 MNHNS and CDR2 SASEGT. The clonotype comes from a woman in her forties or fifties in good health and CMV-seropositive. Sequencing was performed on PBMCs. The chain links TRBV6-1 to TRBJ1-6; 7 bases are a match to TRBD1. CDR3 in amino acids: CASSGETGSVGVNSPLHF. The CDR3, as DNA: TGTGCCAGCAGTGGCGAGACAGGGTCGGTTGGAGTTAATTCACCCCTCCACTTT.